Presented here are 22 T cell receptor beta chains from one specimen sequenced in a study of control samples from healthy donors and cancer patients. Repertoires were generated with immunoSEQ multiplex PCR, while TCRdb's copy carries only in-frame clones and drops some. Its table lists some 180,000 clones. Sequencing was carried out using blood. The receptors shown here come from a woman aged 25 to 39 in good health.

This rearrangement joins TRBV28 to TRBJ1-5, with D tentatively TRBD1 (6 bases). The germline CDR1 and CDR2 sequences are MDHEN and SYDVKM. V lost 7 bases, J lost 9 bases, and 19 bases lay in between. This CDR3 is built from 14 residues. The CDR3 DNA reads TGTGCCAGCACCTTAGACAGGATTATAACGCCCCAGCATTTT. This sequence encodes CASTLDRIITPQHF. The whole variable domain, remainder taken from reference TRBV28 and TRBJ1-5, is DVKVTQSSRYLVKRTGEKVFLECVQDMDHENMFWYRQDPGLGLRLIYFSYDVKMKEKGDIPEGYSVSREKKERFSLILESASTNQTSMYLCASTLDRIITPQHFGDGTRLSIL.

The CDR3 region is CASSGVAGAWETQYF. CDR3 bases: TGTGCCAGCAGCGGCGTAGCGGGGGCTTGGGAGACCCAGTACTTC. The genes are TRBV7-8 and TRBJ2-5, with 9 positions matching TRBD2. The CDR3 has 15 residues. The germline V gene has CDR1 SGHVS and CDR2 FQNEAQ. After removal of 5 bases from V and 5 bases from J, the junction contained 9 bases not matched to a gene.

The CDR3 sequence is CATSDFVGGINYGYTF. In DNA, the CDR3 is TGTGCCACCAGTGATTTCGTGGGAGGGATTAACTATGGCTACACCTTC. The genes are TRBV24-1 and TRBJ1-2, with no clear D. The CDR3 has 16 residues. With 1 base removed from V and 1 base from J, the gap between germline ends came to 12 bases. Looked up from germline, CDR1 is KGHDR and CDR2 is SFDVKD.

CDR3 sequence (DNA): TGTGCCAGCAGCTTGGTACCGGGACCGAGAACGTCTGGAAACACCATATATTTT. This translates into CASSLVPGPRTSGNTIYF. The genes are TRBV7-8 and TRBJ1-3; TRBD1 might be the D (5 bases). CDR3 length equals 18 residues. Germline loops: CDR1 SGHVS, CDR2 FQNEAQ. V lost 3 bases to trimming and J lost 1 base, with 19 bases between them.

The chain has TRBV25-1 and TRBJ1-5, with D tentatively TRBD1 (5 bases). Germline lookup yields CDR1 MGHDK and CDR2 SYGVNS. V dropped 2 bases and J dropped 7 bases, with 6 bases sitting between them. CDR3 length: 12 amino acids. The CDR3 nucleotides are TGTGCCAGCAGTGAAGGGGGACAGCCCCAGCATTTT. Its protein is CASSEGGQPQHF.

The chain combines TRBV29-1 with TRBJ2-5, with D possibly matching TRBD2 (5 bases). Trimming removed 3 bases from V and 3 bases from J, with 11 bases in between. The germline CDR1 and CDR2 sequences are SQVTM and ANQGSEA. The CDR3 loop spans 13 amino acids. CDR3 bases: TGCAGCGTTGACGATTTGGGAGAAGAGACCCAGTACTTC. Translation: CSVDDLGEETQYF. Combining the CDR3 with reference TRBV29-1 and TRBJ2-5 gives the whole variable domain SAVISQKPSRDICQRGTSLTIQCQVDSQVTMMFWYRQQPGQSLTLIATANQGSEATYESGFVIDKFPISRPNLTFSTLTVSNMSPEDSSIYLCSVDDLGEETQYFGPGTRLLVL.

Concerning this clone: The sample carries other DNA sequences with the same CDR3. CDR3 in DNA: TGTGCCAGCTCACCGCCGGGGGGGAGCTCCTACAATGAGCAGTTCTTC. This translates into CASSPPGGSSYNEQFF. This rearrangement joins TRBV18 to TRBJ2-1; the match to TRBD2 covers 8 bases. The germline V gene encodes CDR1 KGHSH and CDR2 LQKENI. This CDR3 comprises 16 residues. V trimming: 3 bases; J trimming: 0 bases; junction bases outside the gene matches: 4.

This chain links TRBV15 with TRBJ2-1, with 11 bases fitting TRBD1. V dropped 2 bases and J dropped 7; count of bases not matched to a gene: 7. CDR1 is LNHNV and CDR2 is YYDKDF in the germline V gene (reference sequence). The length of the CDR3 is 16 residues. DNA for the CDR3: TGTGCCACCAGCAGAAGTCCGGGACAGGGGGGGAATGAGCAGTTCTTC. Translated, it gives CATSRSPGQGGNEQFF.

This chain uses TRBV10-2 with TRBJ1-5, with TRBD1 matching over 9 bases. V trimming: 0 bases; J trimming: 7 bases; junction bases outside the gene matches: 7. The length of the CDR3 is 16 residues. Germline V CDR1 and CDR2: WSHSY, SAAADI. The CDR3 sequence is CASSESVGTGLQPQHF. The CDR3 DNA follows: TGCGCCAGCAGTGAGTCTGTTGGGACAGGGCTACAGCCCCAGCATTTT.

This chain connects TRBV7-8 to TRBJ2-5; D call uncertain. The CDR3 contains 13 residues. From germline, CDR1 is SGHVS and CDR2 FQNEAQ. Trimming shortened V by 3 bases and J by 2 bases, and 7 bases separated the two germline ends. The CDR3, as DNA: TGTGCCAGCAGCTTCGCAGAACAAGAGACCCAGTACTTC. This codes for CASSFAEQETQYF.

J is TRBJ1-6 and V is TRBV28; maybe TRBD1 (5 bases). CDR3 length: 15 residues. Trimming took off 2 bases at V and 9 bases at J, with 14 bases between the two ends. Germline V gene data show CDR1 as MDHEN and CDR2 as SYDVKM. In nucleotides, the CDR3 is TGTGCCAGCAGTTTAGGTCAAGGCGGGGGTTCACCCCTCCACTTT. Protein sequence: CASSLGQGGGSPLHF.

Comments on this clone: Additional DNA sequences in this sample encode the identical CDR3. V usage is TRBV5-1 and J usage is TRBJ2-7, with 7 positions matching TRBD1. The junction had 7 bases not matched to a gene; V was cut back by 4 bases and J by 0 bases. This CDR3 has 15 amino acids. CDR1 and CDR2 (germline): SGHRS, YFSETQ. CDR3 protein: CASSRLTGVSYEQYF. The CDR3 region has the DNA TGCGCCAGCAGCCGCCTAACAGGGGTCTCCTACGAGCAGTACTTC.

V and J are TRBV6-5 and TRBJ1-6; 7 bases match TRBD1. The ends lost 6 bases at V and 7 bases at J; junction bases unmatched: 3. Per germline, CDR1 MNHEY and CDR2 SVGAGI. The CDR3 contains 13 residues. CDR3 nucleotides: TGTGCCAGCAGATCGACAGGGAATTCACCCCTCCACTTT. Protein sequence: CASRSTGNSPLHF.

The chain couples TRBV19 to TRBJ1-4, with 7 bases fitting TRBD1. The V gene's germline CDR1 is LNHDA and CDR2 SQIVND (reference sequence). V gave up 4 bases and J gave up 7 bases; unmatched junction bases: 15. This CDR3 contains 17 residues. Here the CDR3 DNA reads TGTGCCAGTAGTAGACCTCTCCAGGGGGTGGTTATTGAAAAACTGTTTTTT. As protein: CASSRPLQGVVIEKLFF.

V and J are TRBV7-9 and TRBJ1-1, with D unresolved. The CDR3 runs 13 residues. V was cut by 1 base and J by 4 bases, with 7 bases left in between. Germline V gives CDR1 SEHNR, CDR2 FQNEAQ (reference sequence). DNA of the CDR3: TGTGCCAGCAGCTTAGATGGGGTCACTGAAGCTTTCTTT. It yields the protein CASSLDGVTEAFF.

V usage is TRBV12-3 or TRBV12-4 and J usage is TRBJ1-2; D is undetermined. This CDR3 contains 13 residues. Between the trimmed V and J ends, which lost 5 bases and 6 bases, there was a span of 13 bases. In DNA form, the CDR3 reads TGTGCCAGCAGTCCTCAGGTGAGGCATGGCTACACCTTC. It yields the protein CASSPQVRHGYTF.

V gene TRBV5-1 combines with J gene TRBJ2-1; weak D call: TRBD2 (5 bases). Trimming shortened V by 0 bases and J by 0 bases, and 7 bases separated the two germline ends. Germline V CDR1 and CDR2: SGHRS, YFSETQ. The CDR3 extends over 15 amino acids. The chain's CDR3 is CASSLGGSSYNEQFF. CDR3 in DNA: TGCGCCAGCAGCTTGGGAGGGAGCTCCTACAATGAGCAGTTCTTC.

The CDR3: CASSLQGKQENIQYF. CDR3 DNA sequence: TGTGCCAGCAGTCTTCAGGGTAAACAGGAAAACATTCAGTACTTC. The V call is TRBV6-5, the J call TRBJ2-4, with D tentatively TRBD1 (5 bases). This CDR3 is 15 amino acids long. Germline CDR1 MNHEY, CDR2 SVGAGI. The V gene lost 5 bases and the J gene lost 5 bases, with 16 bases spanning the gap.

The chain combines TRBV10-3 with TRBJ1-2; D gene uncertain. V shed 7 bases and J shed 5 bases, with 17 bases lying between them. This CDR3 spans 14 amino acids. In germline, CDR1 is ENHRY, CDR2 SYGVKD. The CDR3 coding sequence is TGTGCCATCACCCTAGGGCCAGAAACTTATGGCTACACCTTC. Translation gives CAITLGPETYGYTF.

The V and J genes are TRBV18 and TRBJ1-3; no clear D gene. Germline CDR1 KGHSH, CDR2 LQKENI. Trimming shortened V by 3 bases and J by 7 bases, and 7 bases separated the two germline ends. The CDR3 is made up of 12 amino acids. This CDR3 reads CASSPGSNTIYF. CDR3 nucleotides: TGTGCCAGCTCACCGGGATCGAACACCATATATTTT.

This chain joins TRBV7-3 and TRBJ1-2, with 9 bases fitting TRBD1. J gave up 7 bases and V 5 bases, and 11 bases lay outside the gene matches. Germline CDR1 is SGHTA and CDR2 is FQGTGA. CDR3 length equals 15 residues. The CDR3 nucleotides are TGTGCCAGCAGCCCAGAACAGGGGGCAGGCTTTGGCTACACCTTC. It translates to CASSPEQGAGFGYTF.

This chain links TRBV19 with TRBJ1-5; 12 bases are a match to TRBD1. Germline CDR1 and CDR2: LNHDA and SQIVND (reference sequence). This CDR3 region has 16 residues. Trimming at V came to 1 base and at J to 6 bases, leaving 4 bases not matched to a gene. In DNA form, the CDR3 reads TGTGCCAGTAGTATAGTGCCGGGACAGGGGGCTCAGCCCCAGCATTTT. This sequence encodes CASSIVPGQGAQPQHF.